Following are 24 T cell receptor beta chains from one sample sequenced in a study of blood T cell repertoires in COVID-19. Libraries were prepared by immunoSEQ multiplex PCR; TCRdb keeps only in-frame clonotypes and omits some of them. This sample has approximately 170,000 clones, with roughly 90% found just once. Sequencing input: peripheral blood. The receptor set was obtained from a man in his sixties with active or convalescent COVID-19.

This chain connects TRBV6-5 to TRBJ1-2; D is ambiguous. The CDR3 contains 13 residues. Germline CDR1 is MNHEY and CDR2 is SVGAGI. Between the trimmed V and J ends, which lost 6 bases and 4 bases, there was a span of 12 bases. CDR3 region: CASSVEGSYGYTF. CDR3 DNA: TGTGCCAGCAGCGTAGAGGGCTCCTATGGCTACACCTTC.

The V and J genes are TRBV5-1 and TRBJ2-7; perhaps TRBD2 as D (5 bases). Germline V gives CDR1 SGHRS, CDR2 YFSETQ. The CDR3 is 16 residues long. V lost 0 bases to trimming and J lost 2 bases, with 15 bases between them. The CDR3 region has the DNA TGCGCCAGCAGCTTGGGGGCGGGCCGATCTACCTACGAGCAGTACTTC. Encoded protein: CASSLGAGRSTYEQYF. Together with reference TRBV5-1 and TRBJ2-7, the CDR3 gives the full variable domain: KAGVTQTPRYLIKTRGQQVTLSCSPISGHRSVSWYQQTPGQGLQFLFEYFSETQRNKGNFPGRFSGRQFSNSRSEMNVSTLELGDSALYLCASSLGAGRSTYEQYFGPGTRLTVT.

The chain has TRBV10-2 and TRBJ1-2; D is unresolved. This CDR3 is built from 13 residues. Germline CDR1 and CDR2: WSHSY and SAAADI. The ends were cut back, 6 bases at V and 2 bases at J, with 10 bases in the middle. The CDR3 spells CASRGEQNYGYTF. CDR3 DNA: TGCGCCAGCAGGGGAGAGCAGAACTATGGCTACACCTTC.

The chain is built from TRBV12-3 or TRBV12-4 and TRBJ1-2, with TRBD1 as a possible D gene (6 bases). The CDR3 runs to 13 residues. The V end was cut by 3 bases, the J end by 6 bases, with 11 bases between. This CDR3 is CASSFNAGDGYTF. CDR3 nucleotide sequence: TGTGCCAGCAGTTTTAACGCAGGGGATGGCTACACCTTC.

The genes are TRBV4-1 and TRBJ2-2; TRBD2 might be the D (6 bases). The germline CDR1 and CDR2 sequences are MGHRA and YSYEKL. V was cut by 5 bases and J by 3 bases, with 19 bases left in between. There are 17 residues in the CDR3. In DNA, the CDR3 is TGCGCCAGCAGCAAAGGATCCGGGACTTATCACACCGGGGAGCTGTTTTTT. Translated: CASSKGSGTYHTGELFF.

The gene calls are TRBV4-1 and TRBJ1-2, with 7 positions matching TRBD1. Trimming cost V 1 base and J 8 bases; bases outside gene matches: 10. The CDR3 is made up of 15 amino acids. The germline V gene has CDR1 MGHRA and CDR2 YSYEKL. The CDR3 spells CASSQALTTGRGYTF. CDR3 coding DNA: TGCGCCAGCAGCCAAGCCCTGACGACAGGGCGCGGCTACACCTTC.

The chain carries TRBV5-5 and TRBJ1-3; D not certain. V lost 0 bases and J 1 base, leaving 11 bases between the germline ends. The CDR3 runs to 16 residues. CDR1 is SGHKS and CDR2 is YYEKEE in the germline V gene (reference sequence). CDR3 region: CASSLAAGLSGNTIYF. The CDR3 bases are TGTGCCAGCAGCTTGGCTGCAGGTCTTTCTGGAAACACCATATATTTT.

The J gene is TRBJ2-5, the V gene TRBV7-2; TRBD2 might be the D (5 bases). The CDR3 runs 14 residues. Germline V gene data show CDR1 as SGHTA and CDR2 as FQGNSA. V lost 3 bases to trimming and J lost 5 bases, with 13 bases between them. The CDR3, as DNA: TGTGCCAGCAGCTTCTATATCGAGCGGGAGACCCAGTACTTC. Translated: CASSFYIERETQYF.

The genes are TRBV5-1 and TRBJ2-3; TRBD1 matches at 10 bases. The CDR3 is 14 amino acids. With 4 bases clipped from V and 3 bases from J, the junction kept 2 bases outside the gene matches. The germline V gene encodes CDR1 SGHRS and CDR2 YFSETQ. CDR3: CASSGTGVTDTQYF. CDR3 nucleotides: TGCGCCAGCAGCGGGACAGGGGTTACAGATACGCAGTATTTT.

This chain connects TRBV9 to TRBJ1-3, with D possibly being TRBD1 (6 bases). CDR1 is SGDLS, CDR2 YYNGEE, per germline. V lost 3 bases, J lost 3 bases, and 25 bases lay in between. The CDR3 has 19 amino acids. The CDR3 sequence is CASSARGGATGQDGNTIYF. DNA for the CDR3: TGTGCCAGCAGCGCACGAGGGGGGGCGACAGGCCAGGATGGAAACACCATATATTTT.

The chain uses TRBV11-1 and TRBJ2-7; D might be TRBD2 (6 bases). Between the trimmed V and J ends, which lost 5 bases and 5 bases, there was a span of 16 bases. Germline V gives CDR1 SGHAT, CDR2 FQDESV (reference sequence). The CDR3 consists of 14 residues. Here the CDR3 reads CASSPGLATHEQYF. In nucleotides, the CDR3 is TGTGCCAGCAGCCCCGGTCTAGCGACCCACGAGCAGTACTTC.

This sequence joins TRBV11-2 and TRBJ2-7; 7 positions match TRBD1. CDR1 and CDR2 from the germline V gene are SGHAT and FQNNGV. V lost 5 bases to trimming and J lost 2 bases; unmatched junction nucleotides: 9. This CDR3 is built from 15 residues. The CDR3 sequence: CASSLTGANTYEQYF. The CDR3 DNA reads as TGTGCCAGCAGCCTAACAGGGGCGAACACCTACGAGCAGTACTTC. The full variable domain, in which reference TRBV11-2 and TRBJ2-7 provide the parts outside the CDR3, is EAGVAQSPRYKIIEKRQSVAFWCNPISGHATLYWYQQILGQGPKLLIQFQNNGVVDDSQLPKDRFSAERLKGVDSTLKIQPAKLEDSAVYLCASSLTGANTYEQYFGPGTRLTVT.

This sequence joins TRBV18 and TRBJ2-5; no definite D call. CDR3 length: 15 residues. CDR1 KGHSH and CDR2 LQKENI come from the germline V gene. Trimming pared 0 bases from V and 2 bases from J, leaving 10 bases between. The CDR3 nucleotides are TGTGCCAGCTCACCACCCGTATCCGTACAAGAGACCCAGTACTTC. Its protein product is CASSPPVSVQETQYF.

As DNA, the CDR3 is TGTGCCAGCTCACCAACCAGGGGCCAAAATCAGCCCCAGCATTTT. Its protein product is CASSPTRGQNQPQHF. The rearrangement uses TRBV18 and TRBJ1-5; tentatively, D is TRBD1 (6 bases). V lost 2 bases and J 4 bases, leaving 12 bases between the germline ends. There are 15 residues in the CDR3. Germline CDR1 reads KGHSH; CDR2 reads LQKENI.

The chain links TRBV19 to TRBJ1-2; the match to TRBD1 covers 9 bases. With 5 bases clipped from V and 2 bases from J, the junction kept 3 bases outside the gene matches. The CDR3 spans 14 residues. Germline V CDR1 and CDR2: LNHDA, SQIVND (reference sequence). CDR3 DNA: TGTGCCAGTAGTCGGGACAGGGCAAACTATGGCTACACCTTC. It codes for CASSRDRANYGYTF.

The chain uses TRBV29-1 and TRBJ2-3; the D is unclear. V lost 0 bases and J 4 bases, leaving 5 bases between the germline ends. The CDR3 sequence is 12 residues long. The germline V gene has CDR1 SQVTM and CDR2 ANQGSEA. The CDR3 sequence: CSVEDQADTQYF. The CDR3 DNA follows: TGCAGCGTTGAAGATCAGGCAGATACGCAGTATTTT.

The chain links TRBV9 to TRBJ1-5; a possible D gene is TRBD1 (5 bases). The V end was cut by 4 bases, the J end by 0 bases, with 8 bases between. Germline V lookup: CDR1 SGDLS, CDR2 YYNGEE. The CDR3 sequence is 14 residues long. The CDR3: CASSQGSSNQPQHF. The DNA of the CDR3 is TGTGCCAGCAGCCAGGGTTCTAGCAATCAGCCCCAGCATTTT.

The chain combines TRBV3-1 (or the pseudogene TRBV3-2) with TRBJ2-1; TRBD1 is a possible D gene (6 bases). V lost 0 bases and J lost 7, with 10 bases in between. The CDR3 is 14 residues long. CDR1 is LGHDT and CDR2 is YNNKEL in the germline V gene (reference sequence). The chain's CDR3 is CASSQDRGLNEQFF. In DNA, the CDR3 is TGTGCCAGCAGCCAAGACAGGGGTTTGAATGAGCAGTTCTTC.

The chain carries TRBV3-1 (or the pseudogene TRBV3-2) and TRBJ1-5; D is ambiguous. Germline V gene data show CDR1 as LGHDT and CDR2 as YNNKEL (reference sequence). Between the trimmed V and J ends, which lost 4 bases and 6 bases, there was a span of 10 bases. The CDR3 is made up of 13 amino acids. The chain's CDR3 is CASSLDRGQPQHF. The CDR3 nucleotides read TGTGCCAGCAGCCTCGATCGCGGTCAGCCCCAGCATTTT.

This chain connects TRBV3-1 (or the pseudogene TRBV3-2) to TRBJ2-2, with 16 bases identical to TRBD2. Germline values: CDR1 LGHDT, CDR2 YNNKEL (reference sequence). V lost 3 bases and J lost 1; bases outside the gene matches: 5. This CDR3 region has 19 residues. CDR3 bases: TGTGCCAGCAGCCACCCCGGGACTAGCGGGGGGGTGAACACCGGGGAGCTGTTTTTT. It encodes CASSHPGTSGGVNTGELFF.

The table lists this clone with a few counts. The chain uses TRBV3-1 (or the pseudogene TRBV3-2) and TRBJ2-7; 12 positions agree with TRBD1. Trimming removed 1 base from V and 9 bases from J; junction bases left unmatched: 10. Germline V gene lookup returns CDR1 LGHDT and CDR2 YNNKEL (reference sequence). The CDR3 loop spans 16 amino acids. This chain's CDR3 is CASSQAPGQGALVQYF. CDR3 DNA: TGTGCCAGCAGCCAAGCTCCGGGACAGGGGGCGTTGGTGCAGTACTTC.

The V and J genes are TRBV3-1 (or the pseudogene TRBV3-2) and TRBJ1-5; 9 bases fit TRBD1. This CDR3 contains 15 residues. V was pared by 6 bases and J by 0 bases, with 3 bases of the junction left unmatched. Germline CDR1 reads LGHDT; CDR2 reads YNNKEL (reference sequence). The CDR3 region has the DNA TGTGCCAGCAGTCAGACAGGGGGTAGCAATCAGCCCCAGCATTTT. This codes for CASSQTGGSNQPQHF.

V is TRBV21-1 and J is TRBJ1-1; TRBD1, the D gene given by the table, was not confirmed from the DNA. TRBV21-1 is termed a pseudogene. The CDR3 is made up of 14 amino acids. The CDR3 DNA reads TGTGCCAGCAGCAAAGGACAGGGAATCACTGAAGCTTTCTTT. Translation: CASSKGQGITEAFF.

The J gene is TRBJ1-1, the V gene TRBV4-1, with 8 bases identical to TRBD1. This CDR3 contains 17 residues. Per the germline V gene, CDR1 is MGHRA and CDR2 is YSYEKL. The ends lost 4 bases at V and 1 base at J; junction bases unmatched: 11. CDR3: CASSRGQDRHRNTEAFF. The CDR3 nucleotides read TGCGCCAGCAGCCGGGGACAGGATAGGCACCGGAACACTGAAGCTTTCTTT.